This record covers a single T cell receptor beta chain. Antigen: not known. This CDR3 has 15 residues. The data stem from a study of shared clonotypes between healthy human individuals. General study findings and limits: Few donors limited the genetic and exposure-history diversity represented.

As processed by the authors: Sequence data from immunoSEQ were junction-only and lacked quality scores; consequently, filtering differed. TCRdb's copy holds only in-frame clones and misses some; the assay was immunoSEQ multiplex PCR. V, J and clone size were drawn from that table, and D and trimming were deduced from the DNA. Here the sample spans 450,000 to 550,000 clones, roughly 78% being singletons. Every one of the donors was a Caucasian adult that lived in Nashville, Tennessee. The unsorted samples took about 90 million PBMCs to get genomic DNA. The sequence was obtained from a woman aged 40 to 50 in good health. Some clones in this sample may be carry-over from other donors' samples. The sequencing sample was made of PBMCs. The chain links TRBV12-2 to TRBJ2-7. TRBV12-2 is tagged as a pseudogene. The CDR3 nucleotides are TGTGCAAGTCGCGGAAAGCCCCTTGTCTCCTACGAGCAGTACTTC. The encoded protein is CASRGKPLVSYEQYF.